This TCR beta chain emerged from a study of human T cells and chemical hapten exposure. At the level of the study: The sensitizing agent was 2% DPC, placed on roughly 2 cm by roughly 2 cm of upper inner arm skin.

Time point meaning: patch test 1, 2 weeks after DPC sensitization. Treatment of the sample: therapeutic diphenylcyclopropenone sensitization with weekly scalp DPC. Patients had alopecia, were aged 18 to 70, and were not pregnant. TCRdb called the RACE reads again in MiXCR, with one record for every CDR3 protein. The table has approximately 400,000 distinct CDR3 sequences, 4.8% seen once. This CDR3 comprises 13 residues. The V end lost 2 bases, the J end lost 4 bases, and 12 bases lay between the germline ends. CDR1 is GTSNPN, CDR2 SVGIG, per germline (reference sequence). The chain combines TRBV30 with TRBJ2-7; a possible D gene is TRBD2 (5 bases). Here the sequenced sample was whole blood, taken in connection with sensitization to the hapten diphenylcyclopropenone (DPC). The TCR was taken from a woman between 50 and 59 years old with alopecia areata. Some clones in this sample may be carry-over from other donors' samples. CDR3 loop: CAWSTAGKYEQYF. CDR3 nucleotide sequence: TGTGCCTGGAGTACCGCGGGCAAGTACGAGCAGTACTTC.